A few counts support the clone carrying this TCR beta chain. The sample comes from a study of blood T cell repertoires in COVID-19. In the original analysis: Estimated nucleated cell counts came from reference gene primer amplification. Method: immunoSEQ multiplex PCR; TCRdb's copy keeps in-frame clones and lacks some. The DNA gave D and trimming, while V, J and clone size come from that table. The sample includes fewer than 400,000 clones, about 90% of them seen just once. CDR1 and CDR2 (germline): ENHRY, SYGVKD. The J segment lost 7 bases and the V segment lost 7 bases, leaving 13 bases of the junction unmatched. This CDR3 comprises 14 residues. The study recruited people aged 18 to 89 years across approximately 23 US areas. Cohort 3 donors were reported recovered after two negative PCRs, clearance, or symptom resolution.

The rearrangement uses TRBV10-3 and TRBJ2-7; 7 nucleotides align to TRBD1. Material for sequencing was PBMCs or T cells enriched from blood (not recorded which). The TCR sequence derives from a woman in her twenties or thirties who had recovered from COVID-19. DNA of the CDR3: TGTGCCATCAATAGACAGGGACCCTTTCGGGAGCAGTACTTC. This encodes CAINRQGPFREQYF.